The sequence of this T cell receptor beta chain was determined in a study of human T cells and chemical hapten exposure. Study-level findings and limits: Expanded TCR counts at PT1 were positively correlated with the patch test score.

TCRdb independently ran MiXCR on the RACE reads; one entry per CDR3 protein. The sample lists 75,000 to 95,000 distinct CDR3 sequences, 12% occurring once. The ends were cut back, 1 base at V and 1 base at J, with 10 bases in the middle. Germline V CDR1 and CDR2: DFQATT, SNEGSKA (reference sequence). The CDR3 has 14 amino acids. As concerns this clonotype: What it binds is not known.

Specified time point: patch test 1, 2 weeks after DPC sensitization. Treatment given: therapeutic diphenylcyclopropenone sensitization with weekly scalp DPC. Alopecia patients between 18 and 70 years old and suitable for DPC were used as donors. This sequence was found in a woman aged 60-75 years with alopecia areata. Some clones in this sample may be carry-over from other donors' samples. The V gene is TRBV20-1, the J gene TRBJ1-1; no definite D call. This specimen consisted of whole blood, obtained in connection with sensitization to the hapten diphenylcyclopropenone (DPC). The CDR3 DNA sequence: TGCAGTGCTAGAGTGCTTCAGAGGAACACTGAAGCTTTCTTT. Translating it yields CSARVLQRNTEAFF.